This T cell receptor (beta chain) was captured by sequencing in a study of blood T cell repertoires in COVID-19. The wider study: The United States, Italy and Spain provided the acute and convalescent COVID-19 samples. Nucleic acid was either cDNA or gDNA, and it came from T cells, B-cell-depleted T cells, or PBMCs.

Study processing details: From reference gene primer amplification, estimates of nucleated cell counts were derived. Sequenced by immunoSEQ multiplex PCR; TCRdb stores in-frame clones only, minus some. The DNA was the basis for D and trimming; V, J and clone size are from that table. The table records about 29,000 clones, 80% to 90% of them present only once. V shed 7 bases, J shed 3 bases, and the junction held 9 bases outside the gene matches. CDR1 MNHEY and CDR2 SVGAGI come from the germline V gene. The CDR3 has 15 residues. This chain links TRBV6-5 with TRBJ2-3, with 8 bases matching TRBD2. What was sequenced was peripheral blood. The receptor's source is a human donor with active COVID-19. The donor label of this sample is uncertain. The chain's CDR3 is CASTSGGAGTDTQYF. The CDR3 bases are TGTGCCAGCACCTCCGGGGGGGCCGGGACAGATACGCAGTATTTT.